This note documents a single T cell receptor (beta chain) sequence. The data stem from a study of blood T cell repertoires in COVID-19. The data were produced by immunoSEQ multiplex PCR, yet TCRdb's version contains in-frame clones alone and is incomplete. This repertoire shows about 150,000 clones, roughly 80% found once; its top ten account for about 12%. The germline CDR1 and CDR2 sequences are SGHTS and YDEGEE. V lost 6 bases, J lost 6 bases, and 9 bases stayed unmatched. CDR3 length: 14 amino acids. V and J are TRBV5-8 and TRBJ1-1; 9 nucleotides align to TRBD1. The TCR originated in a woman aged 55-70 years with COVID-19, enrolled during active disease. Sequenced input: peripheral blood. The CDR3 is CASNRDRDASEAFF. The CDR3 DNA reads as TGTGCCAGCAACCGGGACAGGGATGCGTCTGAAGCTTTCTTT. Combining the CDR3 with reference TRBV5-8 and TRBJ1-1 gives the whole variable domain EAGVTQSPTHLIKTRGQQATLRCSPISGHTSVYWYQQALGLGLQFLLWYDEGEERNRGNFPPRFSGRQFPNYSSELNVNALELEDSALYLCASNRDRDASEAFFGQGTRLTVV.